The clone carrying this T cell receptor (beta chain) occurred a few times. TCRdb analysed the RT-PCR reads with MiXCR anew, one entry per CDR3 protein. The sample carries more than 150,000 distinct CDR3 sequences, 9.2% recorded once. The data were obtained in a study of response to subunit inactivated influenza vaccine. The germline gives CDR1 MNHEY, CDR2 SVGEGT. Germline trimming cut 2 bases from V and 2 bases from J; bases unmatched to any gene: 10. The CDR3 covers 18 residues. The genes are TRBV6-2 or TRBV6-3 and TRBJ2-3; TRBD2 matches 10 bases. The sequence was obtained from a man aged 45-65 years who received an inactivated influenza vaccine. Specimen: non-naive T cells sorted from PBMCs, collected on the day of vaccination. CDR3 nucleotides: TGTGCCAGCAGTTACGGGACCCTTAGCGGGGGGTCCACAGATACGCAGTATTTT. Its translation is CASSYGTLSGGSTDTQYF.